This T cell receptor (beta chain) originates from a study of early T cells in non-severe SARS-CoV-2 infection. The ends lost 5 bases at V and 5 bases at J; junction bases unmatched: 14. Per germline, CDR1 DFQATT and CDR2 SNEGSKA (reference sequence). The CDR3 contains 16 residues. This clonotype was seen only a few times. Via MiXCR, TCRdb re-called the 5' RACE reads, giving one row per CDR3 protein. The table shows roughly 30,000 distinct CDR3 sequences, with 6.6% occurring only once. Sequences were obtained from whole blood. The source of this sequence is an adult who was a healthcare worker with PCR-confirmed SARS-CoV-2 infection or an uninfected control (not recorded which). This chain joins TRBV20-1 and TRBJ1-4; TRBD1 aligns across 7 bases. The CDR3 DNA sequence: TGCAGTGCTGGAAGCTGGATCAGGGACAGAAATGAAAAACTGTTTTTT. It translates to CSAGSWIRDRNEKLFF.